The 8 T cell receptor beta chains presented below share a single source sample, sequenced in a study of T-cell memory formation after mild COVID-19. TCRdb re-called the 5' RACE reads with MiXCR, one entry per CDR3 protein. There are hundreds of thousands of distinct CDR3 sequences in the sample; more than 15% occur only once, and more than 20% lies in the top ten. The sample consisted of PBMCs or a T cell subset sorted from them (not recorded which). These TCRs come from a man younger than 35 who had mild COVID-19 (a few samples of this study predate the infection). Cell type and time point are not known.

The table lists this clonotype with a few counts. V usage is TRBV9 and J usage is TRBJ2-5; no clear D gene. V lost 2 bases, J lost 1 base, and 12 bases lay in between. CDR3 length: 15 residues. Germline CDR1 reads SGDLS; CDR2 reads YYNGEE. The CDR3 protein is CASSVGQVPQETQYF. CDR3 in DNA: TGTGCCAGCAGCGTCGGCCAGGTGCCCCAAGAGACCCAGTACTTC.

The chain joins TRBV5-1 to TRBJ1-1, with D possibly TRBD1 on 6 matching bases. The germline V gene encodes CDR1 SGHRS and CDR2 YFSETQ. This CDR3 has 15 amino acids. Trimming cost V 4 bases and J 0 bases, with 13 bases left between them. CDR3 in DNA: TGCGCCAGCAGCCTGCTGGGGGGCCTGAACACTGAAGCTTTCTTT. Its protein product is CASSLLGGLNTEAFF.

CDR3 residues: CASREGFGSPLHF. The DNA of the CDR3 is TGCGCCAGCAGGGAGGGGTTTGGTTCACCCCTCCACTTT. The rearrangement joins TRBV5-1 to TRBJ1-6; D may be TRBD1 (5 bases). Germline lookup yields CDR1 SGHRS and CDR2 YFSETQ. This CDR3 is 13 amino acids long. The ends were cut back, 5 bases at V and 9 bases at J, with 12 bases in the middle.

The V call is TRBV6-2 or TRBV6-3, the J call TRBJ2-5; TRBD2 is a possible D gene (5 bases). The V and J ends lost 7 bases and 1 base respectively, with 10 bases between them. Germline CDR1 reads MNHEY; CDR2 reads SVGEGT. The CDR3 is 13 amino acids. Written as DNA, the CDR3 is TGTGCCAGCAACCGGGGTTCCCAAGAGACCCAGTACTTC. Translated: CASNRGSQETQYF.

There are a few counts of this clonotype. The chain employs TRBV2 and TRBJ2-5; TRBD2 aligns across 8 bases. The CDR3 extends over 13 amino acids. V lost 6 bases, J lost 5 bases, and 5 bases stayed unmatched. Germline V lookup: CDR1 SNHLY, CDR2 FYNNEI. The CDR3 DNA follows: TGTGCCAGCAGGGCCGGGACTAGGGAGACCCAGTACTTC. This sequence encodes CASRAGTRETQYF.

This clonotype has a handful of counts. The chain links TRBV29-1 to TRBJ1-1; no firm D call. CDR1 is SQVTM, CDR2 ANQGSEA, per germline. V dropped 2 bases and J dropped 4 bases, with 5 bases sitting between them. The length of the CDR3 is 11 residues. The CDR3 nucleotides are TGCAGCGTTGAATGGGGCACTGAAGCTTTCTTT. The encoded protein is CSVEWGTEAFF. The full variable domain, rest sourced from reference TRBV29-1 and TRBJ1-1, is SAVISQKPSRDICQRGTSLTIQCQVDSQVTMMFWYRQQPGQSLTLIATANQGSEATYESGFVIDKFPISRPNLTFSTLTVSNMSPEDSSIYLCSVEWGTEAFFGQGTRLTVV.

The rearrangement links TRBV6-2 or TRBV6-3 to TRBJ1-2; tentative D call: TRBD1 (6 bases). V gave up 5 bases and J gave up 0 bases, with 22 bases separating them. The CDR3 totals 18 residues. Germline CDR1 is MNHEY and CDR2 is SVGEGT. CDR3 in DNA: TGTGCCAGCAGTGACGTTACCGGGACAACTTGGTCTAACTATGGCTACACCTTC. As protein: CASSDVTGTTWSNYGYTF.

This clonotype has only a few counts. The chain links TRBV28 to TRBJ2-5; 7 bases map to TRBD1. Germline trimming cut 4 bases from V and 2 bases from J; bases unmatched to any gene: 7. Germline V gene lookup returns CDR1 MDHEN and CDR2 SYDVKM. This CDR3 is built from 15 residues. The CDR3 loop is CASSSAGQVQETQYF. The CDR3 region has the DNA TGTGCCAGCAGTTCAGCCGGACAGGTTCAAGAGACCCAGTACTTC.